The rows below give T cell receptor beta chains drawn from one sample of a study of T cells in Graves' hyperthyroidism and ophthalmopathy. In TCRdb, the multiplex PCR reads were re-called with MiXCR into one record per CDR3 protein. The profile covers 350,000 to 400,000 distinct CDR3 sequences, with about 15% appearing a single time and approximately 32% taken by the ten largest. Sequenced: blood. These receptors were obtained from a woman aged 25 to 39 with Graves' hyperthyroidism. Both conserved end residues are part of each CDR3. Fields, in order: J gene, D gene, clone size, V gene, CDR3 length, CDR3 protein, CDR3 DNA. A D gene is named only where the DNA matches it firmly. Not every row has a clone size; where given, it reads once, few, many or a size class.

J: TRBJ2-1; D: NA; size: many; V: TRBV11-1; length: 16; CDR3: CASSPRGISSYNEQFF; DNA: TGTGCCAGCAGTCCCCGCGGGATTAGCTCCTACAATGAGCAGTTCTTC
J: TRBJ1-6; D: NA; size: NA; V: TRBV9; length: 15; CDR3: CASSVGQEGNSPLHF; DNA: TGTGCCAGCAGCGTAGGTCAGGAAGGGAATTCACCCCTCCACTTT
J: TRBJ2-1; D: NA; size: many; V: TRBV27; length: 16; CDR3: CASSFTAGVYSNEQFF; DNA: TGTGCCAGCAGTTTCACCGCCGGGGTATATTCCAATGAGCAGTTCTTC
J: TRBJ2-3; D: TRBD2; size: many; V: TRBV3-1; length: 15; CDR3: CASSPTSGYTDTQYF; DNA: TGTGCCAGCAGTCCCACTAGCGGATACACAGATACGCAGTATTTT
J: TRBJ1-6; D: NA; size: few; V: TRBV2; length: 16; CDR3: CASRARVGSYNSPLHF; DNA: TGTGCCAGCAGGGCCAGAGTCGGCTCCTATAATTCACCCCTCCACTTT
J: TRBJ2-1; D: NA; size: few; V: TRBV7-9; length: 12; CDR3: CASSIDSNEQFF; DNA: TGTGCCAGCAGCATCGACAGTAATGAGCAGTTCTTC
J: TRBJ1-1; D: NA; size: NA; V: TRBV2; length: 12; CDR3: CATHREGPEAFF; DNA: TGTGCCACCCACAGGGAAGGGCCTGAAGCTTTCTTT
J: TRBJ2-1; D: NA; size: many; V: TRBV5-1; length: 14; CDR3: CASSFHVVVDEQFF; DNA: TGCGCCAGCAGCTTCCACGTGGTTGTAGATGAGCAGTTCTTC
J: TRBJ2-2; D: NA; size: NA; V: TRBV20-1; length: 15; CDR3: CSARHRLANTGELFF; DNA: TGCAGTGCTAGACATCGACTAGCGAACACCGGGGAGCTGTTTTTT
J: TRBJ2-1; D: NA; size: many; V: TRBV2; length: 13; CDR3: CATRRGFSDEQFF; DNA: TGTGCCACACGTCGTGGGTTTAGCGACGAGCAGTTCTTC
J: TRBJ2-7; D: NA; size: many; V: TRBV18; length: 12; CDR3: CASSPSGSEQYF; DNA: TGTGCCAGCTCCCCCTCGGGGAGCGAGCAGTACTTC
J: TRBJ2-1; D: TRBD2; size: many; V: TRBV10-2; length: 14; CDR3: CASSKGLTYNEQFF; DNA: TGCGCCAGCAGCAAGGGACTAACCTACAATGAGCAGTTCTTC
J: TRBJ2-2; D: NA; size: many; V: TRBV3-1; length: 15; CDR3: CASSQARPYTGELFF; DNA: TGTGCCAGCAGCCAAGCGAGGCCGTACACCGGGGAGCTGTTTTTT
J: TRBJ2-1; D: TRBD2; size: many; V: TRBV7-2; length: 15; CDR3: CASSFVAGGRNEQFF; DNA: TGTGCCAGCAGCTTCGTAGCGGGAGGTCGCAATGAGCAGTTCTTC
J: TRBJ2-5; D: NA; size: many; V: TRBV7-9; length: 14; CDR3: CASSLGQARETQYF; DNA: TGTGCCAGCAGCTTAGGACAGGCCAGAGAGACCCAGTACTTC
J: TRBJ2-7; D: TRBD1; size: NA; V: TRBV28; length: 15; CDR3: CASSSTGTVHYEQYF; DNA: TGTGCCAGCAGTTCGACCGGGACAGTTCACTACGAGCAGTACTTC
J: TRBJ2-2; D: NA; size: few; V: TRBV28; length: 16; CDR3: CASSRGGRGRTGELFF; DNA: TGTGCCAGCAGCCGGGGGGGAAGGGGGCGCACCGGGGAGCTGTTTTTT
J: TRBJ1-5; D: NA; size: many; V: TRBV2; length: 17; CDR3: CASSALFGSLLNQPQHF; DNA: TGTGCCAGCAGTGCGTTATTCGGTTCGCTGCTCAATCAGCCCCAGCATTTT
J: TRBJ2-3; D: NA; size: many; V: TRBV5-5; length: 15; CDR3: CASSWGMTFTDTQYF; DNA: TGTGCCAGCAGCTGGGGGATGACGTTCACAGATACGCAGTATTTT
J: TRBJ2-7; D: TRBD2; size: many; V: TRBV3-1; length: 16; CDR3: CASSKTSGRALGEQYF; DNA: TGTGCCAGCAGCAAAACTAGCGGGAGGGCCCTTGGAGAGCAGTACTTC
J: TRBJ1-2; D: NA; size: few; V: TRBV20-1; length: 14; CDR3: CSAGMGTRVYGYTF; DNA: TGCAGTGCTGGTATGGGTACGCGGGTTTATGGCTACACCTTC
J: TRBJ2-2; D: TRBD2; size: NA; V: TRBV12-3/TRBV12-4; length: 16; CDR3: CACSFSPLAGTGELFF; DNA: TGTGCCTGCAGTTTTTCGCCTCTAGCGGGCACCGGGGAGCTGTTTTTT
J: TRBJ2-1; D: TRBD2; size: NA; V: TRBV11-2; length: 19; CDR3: CASSTTVRLAGGSYNEQFF; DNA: TGTGCCAGCAGCACTACTGTTCGTTTAGCGGGAGGCTCCTACAATGAGCAGTTCTTC
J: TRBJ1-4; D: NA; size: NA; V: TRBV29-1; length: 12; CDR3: CSARESVEKLFF; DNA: TGCAGCGCCCGGGAGTCCGTTGAAAAACTGTTTTTT
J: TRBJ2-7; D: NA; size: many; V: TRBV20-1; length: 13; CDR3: CSASSGVEYEQYF; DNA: TGCAGTGCTAGTTCCGGGGTGGAGTACGAGCAGTACTTC
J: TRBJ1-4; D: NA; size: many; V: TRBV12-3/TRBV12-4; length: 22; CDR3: CASSLYYRQAVPYPLLNEKLFF; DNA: TGTGCCAGCAGTTTATATTATCGGCAGGCCGTCCCATATCCGCTCCTTAATGAAAAACTGTTTTTT
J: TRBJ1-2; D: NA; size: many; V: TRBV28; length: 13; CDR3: CASRTGANYGYTF; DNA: TGTGCCAGCAGAACAGGAGCTAACTATGGCTACACCTTC
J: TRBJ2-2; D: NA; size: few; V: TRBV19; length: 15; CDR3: CASSMLGANTGELFF; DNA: TGTGCCAGTAGTATGCTAGGAGCCAACACCGGGGAGCTGTTTTTT
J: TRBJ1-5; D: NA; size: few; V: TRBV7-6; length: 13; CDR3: CAAEEDRNQPQHF; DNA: TGTGCAGCTGAGGAGGACCGCAATCAGCCCCAGCATTTT
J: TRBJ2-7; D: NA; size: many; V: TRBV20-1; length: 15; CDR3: CSARDRGKGVAEQYF; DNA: TGCAGTGCTAGAGATCGGGGCAAGGGGGTCGCCGAGCAGTACTTC
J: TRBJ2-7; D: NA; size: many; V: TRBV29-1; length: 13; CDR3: CSVDSIGGYEQYF; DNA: TGCAGCGTTGATAGTATAGGGGGCTACGAGCAGTACTTC
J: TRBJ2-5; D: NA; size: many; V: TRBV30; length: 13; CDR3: CAWTDFGWETQYF; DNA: TGTGCCTGGACTGATTTTGGGTGGGAGACCCAGTACTTC
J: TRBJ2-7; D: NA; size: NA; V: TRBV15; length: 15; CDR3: CATSRDSITRYEQYF; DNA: TGTGCCACCAGCAGAGATAGTATAACGCGGTACGAGCAGTACTTC
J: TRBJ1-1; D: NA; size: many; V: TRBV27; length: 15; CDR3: CASSSQPRGNTEAFF; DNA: TGTGCCAGCAGTTCTCAACCGAGGGGGAACACTGAAGCTTTCTTT
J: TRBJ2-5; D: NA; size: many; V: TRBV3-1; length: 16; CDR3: CASSPLWAAQWETQYF; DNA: TGTGCCAGCAGCCCACTGTGGGCCGCACAGTGGGAGACCCAGTACTTC
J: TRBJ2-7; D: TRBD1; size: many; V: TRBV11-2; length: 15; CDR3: CASSFSPGGSYEQYF; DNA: TGTGCCAGCAGCTTTAGCCCAGGGGGCTCTTACGAGCAGTACTTC
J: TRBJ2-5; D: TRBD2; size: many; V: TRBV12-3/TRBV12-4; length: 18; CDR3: CASSTSGRLIGYQETQYF; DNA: TGTGCCAGCAGTACTAGCGGGAGATTGATTGGGTACCAAGAGACCCAGTACTTC
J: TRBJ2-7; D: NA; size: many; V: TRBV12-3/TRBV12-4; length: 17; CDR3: CASSLALRGYSSYEQYF; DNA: TGTGCCAGCAGTTTAGCGCTAAGGGGGTATTCCTCCTACGAGCAGTACTTC
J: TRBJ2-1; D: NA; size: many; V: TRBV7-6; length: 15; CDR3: CASSASGTPYNEQFF; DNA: TGTGCCAGCAGCGCCTCCGGGACACCCTACAATGAGCAGTTCTTC
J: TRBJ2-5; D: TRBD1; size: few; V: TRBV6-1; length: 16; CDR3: CANSYSGAGGQGTQYF; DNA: TGTGCCAACAGTTACTCTGGGGCAGGGGGCCAGGGGACCCAGTACTTC
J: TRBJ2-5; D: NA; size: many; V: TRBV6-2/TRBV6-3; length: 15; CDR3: CASRGGSVVQETQYF; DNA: TGTGCCAGCAGAGGGGGGTCCGTCGTCCAAGAGACCCAGTACTTC
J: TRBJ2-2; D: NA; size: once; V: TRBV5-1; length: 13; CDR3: CATFGQNTGELFF; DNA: TGCGCCACCTTTGGACAGAACACCGGGGAGCTGTTTTTT